This record covers a single TCR beta chain. The antigen is not known. This sample was taken from a study of T cells expressing NK-cell markers. Study background: Cells sorted as CD3+CD56+NKG2C+, CD3+CD56+NKG2C- and CD3+CD56-NKG2C+ T cells supplied the TCR beta repertoires. Whole-study findings and limits: Whether expanded NKG2C-expressing T cell clones recognize HCMV is unknown. The contribution of dominant NKG2C+ clonotypes to CD8+ T cells in roughly six donors was roughly 1.0-7.5%.

For TCR beta, cDNA was produced by 5'RACE template switching with UMIs. TCRdb reprocessed the 5' RACE reads, keeping one entry per CDR3 protein, no DNA. The sample table includes about 460,000 distinct CDR3 sequences. CDR3 length: 12 amino acids. The receptor was derived from a woman between 50 and 59 years old in good health. This chain links TRBV12-3 or TRBV12-4 with TRBJ2-3. Sample: blood T cells: a sorted CD56 or NKG2C T cell subset, CD4+ or CD8+ T cells, or bulk PBMC T cells (not recorded which). CDR3 in amino acids: CASTRTVGTQYF.